This T cell receptor beta chain was found in a study of T cells after yellow fever vaccination. Study details: SMART-Seq v4 Ultra Low Input prepared libraries from low-cell fractions. Whole-study results and caveats: Clonotypes appearing in both CD4 and CD8 compartments existed, and their share was small.

Trimming took 5 bases from V and 5 from J, leaving 13 bases between them. This CDR3 spans 14 amino acids. The germline V gene has CDR1 SGHTA and CDR2 FQGNSA. Concerning this clonotype itself: No antigen is known for it.

A 5'RACE template-switching step, the method used to make TCR cDNA, added a universal primer site and UMIs. One entry per CDR3 protein, called by TCRdb with MiXCR from the 5' RACE reads. The repertoire has about 510,000 distinct CDR3 sequences, about a fifth of them found once; the top ten carry about a sixth. This specimen consisted of PBMCs, obtained approximately 22 days after the first yellow fever vaccination. The receptor was isolated from a man aged 18 to 30 who received the YFV17D yellow fever vaccine. The gene calls are TRBV7-2 and TRBJ2-4; the D gene is possibly TRBD2 (6 bases). The DNA of the CDR3 is TGTGCCAGCAGCCGTGGGACTTCTGAAAACATTCAGTACTTC. It translates to CASSRGTSENIQYF.